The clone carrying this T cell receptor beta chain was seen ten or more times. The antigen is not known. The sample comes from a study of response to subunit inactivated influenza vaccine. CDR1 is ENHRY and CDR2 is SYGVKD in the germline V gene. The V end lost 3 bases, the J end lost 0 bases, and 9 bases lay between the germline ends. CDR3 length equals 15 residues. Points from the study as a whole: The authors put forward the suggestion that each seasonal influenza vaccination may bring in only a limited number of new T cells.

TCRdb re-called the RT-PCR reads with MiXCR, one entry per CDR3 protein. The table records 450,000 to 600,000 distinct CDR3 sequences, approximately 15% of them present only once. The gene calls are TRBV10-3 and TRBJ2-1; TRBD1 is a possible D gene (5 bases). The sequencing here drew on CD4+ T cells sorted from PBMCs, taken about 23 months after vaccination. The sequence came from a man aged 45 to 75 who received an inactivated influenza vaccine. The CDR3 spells CAISEQDSSYNEQFF. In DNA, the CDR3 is TGTGCCATCAGTGAACAAGACAGCTCCTACAATGAGCAGTTCTTC.